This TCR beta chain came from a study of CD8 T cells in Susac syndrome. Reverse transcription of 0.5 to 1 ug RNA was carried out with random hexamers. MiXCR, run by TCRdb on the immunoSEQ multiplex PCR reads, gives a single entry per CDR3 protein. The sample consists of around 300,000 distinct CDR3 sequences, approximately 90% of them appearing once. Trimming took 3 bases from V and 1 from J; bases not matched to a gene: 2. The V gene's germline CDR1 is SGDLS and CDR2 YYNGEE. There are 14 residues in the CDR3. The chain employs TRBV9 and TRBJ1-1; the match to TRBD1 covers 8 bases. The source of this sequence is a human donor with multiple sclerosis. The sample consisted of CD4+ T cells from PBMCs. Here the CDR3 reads CASSGGQGNTEAFF. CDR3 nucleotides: TGTGCCAGCAGCGGAGGACAGGGGAACACTGAAGCTTTCTTT.